The entry below gives a single TCR beta chain sequence along with its context. Its antigen is not identified. The CDR3 runs 12 residues. Trimming removed 1 base at V and 6 bases at J, with 6 bases between. CDR1 is SGHAT and CDR2 is FQNNGV in the germline V gene. The data stem from a study of T cell responses to AZD1222 COVID-19 vaccine. Clones were sequenced by immunoSEQ multiplex PCR, and TCRdb holds only the in-frame ones, with some missing. The sample yields some 120,000 clones, approximately 93% seen once. Study results and caveats: After the peak T cell response, and only then, were repertoires sampled.

The receptor comes from an adult in good health. Sequenced material: peripheral blood, taken on day 0 of AZD1222 vaccination. V gene TRBV11-2 combines with J gene TRBJ1-2; a weak D match, TRBD1 (5 bases). This chain's CDR3 is CASSLGGDGYTF. The CDR3 DNA reads TGTGCCAGCAGCTTAGGGGGGGATGGCTACACCTTC.